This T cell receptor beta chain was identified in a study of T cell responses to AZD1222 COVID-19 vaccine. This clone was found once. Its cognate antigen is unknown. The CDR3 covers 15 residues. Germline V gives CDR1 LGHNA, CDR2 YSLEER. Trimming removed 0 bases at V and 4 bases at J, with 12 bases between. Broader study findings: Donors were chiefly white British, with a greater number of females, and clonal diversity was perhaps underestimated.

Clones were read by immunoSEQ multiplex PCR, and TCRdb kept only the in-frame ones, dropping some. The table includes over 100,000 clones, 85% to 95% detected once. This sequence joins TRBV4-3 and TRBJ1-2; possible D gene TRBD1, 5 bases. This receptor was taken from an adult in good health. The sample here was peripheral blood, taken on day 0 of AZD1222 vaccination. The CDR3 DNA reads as TGCGCCAGCAGCCAAGATCCCCAGGGAAGCTATGGCTACACCTTC. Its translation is CASSQDPQGSYGYTF.